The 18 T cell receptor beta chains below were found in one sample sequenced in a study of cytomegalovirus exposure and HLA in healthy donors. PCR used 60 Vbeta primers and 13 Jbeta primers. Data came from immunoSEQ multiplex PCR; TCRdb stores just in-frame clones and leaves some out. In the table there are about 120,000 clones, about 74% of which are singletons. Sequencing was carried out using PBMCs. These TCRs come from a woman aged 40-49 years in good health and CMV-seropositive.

The CDR3 here is CASSFGRGPTNTEAFF. The CDR3 DNA is TGTGCCAGCAGTTTTGGCAGGGGTCCAACTAACACTGAAGCTTTCTTT. The chain has TRBV6-6 and TRBJ1-1; a possible D gene is TRBD1 (6 bases). V was trimmed by 4 bases and J by 2 bases, leaving 17 bases between them. CDR3 length: 16 amino acids. From germline, CDR1 is MNHNY and CDR2 SVGAGI (reference sequence).

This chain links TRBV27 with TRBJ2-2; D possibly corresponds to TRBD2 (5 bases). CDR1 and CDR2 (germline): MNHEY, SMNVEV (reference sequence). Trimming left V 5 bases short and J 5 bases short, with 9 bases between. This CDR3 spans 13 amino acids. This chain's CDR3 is CASSPRGTGELFF. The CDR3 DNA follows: TGTGCCAGCAGTCCCAGAGGGACCGGGGAGCTGTTTTTT.

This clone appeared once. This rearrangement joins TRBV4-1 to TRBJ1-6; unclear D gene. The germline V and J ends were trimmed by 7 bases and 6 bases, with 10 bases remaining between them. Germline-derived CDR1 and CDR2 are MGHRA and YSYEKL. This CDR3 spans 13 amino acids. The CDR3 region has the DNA TGCGCCAGCACGGTAACAGTTAATTCACCCCTCCACTTT. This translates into CASTVTVNSPLHF.

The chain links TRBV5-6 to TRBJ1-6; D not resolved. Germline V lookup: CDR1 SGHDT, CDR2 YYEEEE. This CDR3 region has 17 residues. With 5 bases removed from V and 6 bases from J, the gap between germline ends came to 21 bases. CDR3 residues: CASRRWGGPVLNSPLHF. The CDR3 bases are TGTGCCAGCAGAAGGTGGGGAGGACCGGTACTTAATTCACCCCTCCACTTT.

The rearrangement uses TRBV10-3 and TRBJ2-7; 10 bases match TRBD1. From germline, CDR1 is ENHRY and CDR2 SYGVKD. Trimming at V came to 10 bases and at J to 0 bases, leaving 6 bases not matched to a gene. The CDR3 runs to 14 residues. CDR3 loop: CATTGTGDSYEQYF. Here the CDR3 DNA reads TGTGCCACAACCGGGACAGGGGACTCCTACGAGCAGTACTTC.

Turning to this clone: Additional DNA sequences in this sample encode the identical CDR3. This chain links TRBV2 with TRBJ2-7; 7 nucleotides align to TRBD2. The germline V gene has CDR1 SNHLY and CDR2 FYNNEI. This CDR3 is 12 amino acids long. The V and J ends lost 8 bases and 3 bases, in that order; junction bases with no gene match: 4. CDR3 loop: CASSGGGYEQYF. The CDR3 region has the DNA TGTGCCAGCTCGGGCGGGGGCTACGAGCAGTACTTC.

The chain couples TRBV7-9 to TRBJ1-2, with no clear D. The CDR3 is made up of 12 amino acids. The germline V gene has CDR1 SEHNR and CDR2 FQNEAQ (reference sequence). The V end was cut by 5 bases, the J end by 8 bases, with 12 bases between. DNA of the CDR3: TGTGCCAGCAGCCCCACCCTAGGCGGCTACACCTTC. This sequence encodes CASSPTLGGYTF.

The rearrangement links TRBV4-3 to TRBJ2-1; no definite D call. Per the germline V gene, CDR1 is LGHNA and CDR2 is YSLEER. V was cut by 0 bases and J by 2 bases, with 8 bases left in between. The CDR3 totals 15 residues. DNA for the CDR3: TGCGCCAGCAGCCAAGAGGAGCGTCCCTACAATGAGCAGTTCTTC. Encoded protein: CASSQEERPYNEQFF.

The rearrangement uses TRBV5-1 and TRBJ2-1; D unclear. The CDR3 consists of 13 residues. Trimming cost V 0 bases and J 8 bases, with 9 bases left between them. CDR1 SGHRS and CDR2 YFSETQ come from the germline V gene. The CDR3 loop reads CASSLGSVDEQFF. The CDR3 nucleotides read TGCGCCAGCAGCTTGGGATCAGTTGATGAGCAGTTCTTC.

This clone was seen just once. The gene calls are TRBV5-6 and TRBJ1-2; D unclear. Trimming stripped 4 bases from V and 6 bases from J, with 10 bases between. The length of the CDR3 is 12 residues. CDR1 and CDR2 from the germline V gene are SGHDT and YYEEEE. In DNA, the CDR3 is TGTGCCAGCAGCCTAGGAGGTGATGGCTACACCTTC. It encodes CASSLGGDGYTF. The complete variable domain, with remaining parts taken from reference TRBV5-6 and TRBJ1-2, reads DAGVTQSPTHLIKTRGQQVTLRCSPKSGHDTVSWYQQALGQGPQFIFQYYEEEERQRGNFPDRFSGHQFPNYSSELNVNALLLGDSALYLCASSLGGDGYTFGSGTRLTVV.

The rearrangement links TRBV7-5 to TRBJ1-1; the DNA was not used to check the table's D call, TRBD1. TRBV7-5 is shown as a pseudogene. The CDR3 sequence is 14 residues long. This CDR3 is CARSSGTGLTEAFF. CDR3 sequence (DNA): TGTGCCAGAAGCTCCGGGACAGGGTTGACTGAAGCTTTCTTT.

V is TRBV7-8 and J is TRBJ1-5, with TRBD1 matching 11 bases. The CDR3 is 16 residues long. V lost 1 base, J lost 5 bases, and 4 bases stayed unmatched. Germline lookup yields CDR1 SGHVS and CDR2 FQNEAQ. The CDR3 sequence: CASSLVGTGGHQPQHF. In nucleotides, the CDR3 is TGTGCCAGCAGCTTAGTTGGGACAGGGGGGCATCAGCCCCAGCATTTT.

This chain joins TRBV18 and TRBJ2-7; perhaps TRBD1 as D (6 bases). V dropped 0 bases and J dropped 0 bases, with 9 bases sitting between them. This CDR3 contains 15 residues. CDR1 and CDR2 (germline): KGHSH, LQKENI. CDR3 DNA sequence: TGTGCCAGCTCACCACCGACGACAGGCTCCTACGAGCAGTACTTC. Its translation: CASSPPTTGSYEQYF.

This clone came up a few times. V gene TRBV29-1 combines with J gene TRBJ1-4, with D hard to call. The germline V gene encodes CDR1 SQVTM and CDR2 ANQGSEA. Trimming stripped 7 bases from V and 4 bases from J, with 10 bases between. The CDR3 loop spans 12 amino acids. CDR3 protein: CSARGSNEKLFF. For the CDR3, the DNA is TGCAGCGCCCGAGGGAGTAATGAAAAACTGTTTTTT.

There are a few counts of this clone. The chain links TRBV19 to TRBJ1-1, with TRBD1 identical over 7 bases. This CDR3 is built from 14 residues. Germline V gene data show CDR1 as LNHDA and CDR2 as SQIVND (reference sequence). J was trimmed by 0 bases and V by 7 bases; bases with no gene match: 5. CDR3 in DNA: TGTGCCAGTATACCGGGACAGATGAACACTGAAGCTTTCTTT. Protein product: CASIPGQMNTEAFF.

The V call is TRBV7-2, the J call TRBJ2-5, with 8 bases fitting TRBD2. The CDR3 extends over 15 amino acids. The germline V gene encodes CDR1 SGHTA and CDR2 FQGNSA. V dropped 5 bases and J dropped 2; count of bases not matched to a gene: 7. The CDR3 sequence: CASSPQTSGQETQYF. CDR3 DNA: TGTGCCAGCAGCCCCCAAACTAGCGGACAAGAGACCCAGTACTTC.

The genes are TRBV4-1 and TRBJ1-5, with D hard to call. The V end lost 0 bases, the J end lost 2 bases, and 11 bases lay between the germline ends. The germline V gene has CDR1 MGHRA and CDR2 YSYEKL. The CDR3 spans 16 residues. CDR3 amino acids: CASSQDEGRGNQPQHF. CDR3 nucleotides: TGCGCCAGCAGCCAAGACGAGGGAAGGGGCAATCAGCCCCAGCATTTT.

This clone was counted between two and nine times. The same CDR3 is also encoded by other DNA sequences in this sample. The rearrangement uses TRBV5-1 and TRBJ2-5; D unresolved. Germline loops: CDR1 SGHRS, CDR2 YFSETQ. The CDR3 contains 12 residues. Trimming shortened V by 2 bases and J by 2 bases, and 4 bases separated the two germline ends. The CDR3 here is CASSFNQETQYF. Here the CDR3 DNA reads TGCGCCAGCAGCTTTAATCAAGAGACCCAGTACTTC. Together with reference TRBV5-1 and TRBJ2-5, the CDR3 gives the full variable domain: KAGVTQTPRYLIKTRGQQVTLSCSPISGHRSVSWYQQTPGQGLQFLFEYFSETQRNKGNFPGRFSGRQFSNSRSEMNVSTLELGDSALYLCASSFNQETQYFGPGTRLLVL.